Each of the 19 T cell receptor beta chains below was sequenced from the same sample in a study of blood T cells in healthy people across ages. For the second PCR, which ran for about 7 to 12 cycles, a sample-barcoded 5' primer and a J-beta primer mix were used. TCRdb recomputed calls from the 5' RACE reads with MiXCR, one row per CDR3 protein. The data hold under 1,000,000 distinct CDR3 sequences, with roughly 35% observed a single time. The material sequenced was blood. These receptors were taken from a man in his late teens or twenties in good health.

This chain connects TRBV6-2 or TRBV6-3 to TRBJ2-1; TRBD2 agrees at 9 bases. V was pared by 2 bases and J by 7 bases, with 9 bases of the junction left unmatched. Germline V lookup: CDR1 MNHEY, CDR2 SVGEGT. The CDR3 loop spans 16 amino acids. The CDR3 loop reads CASSYPQRGAANEQFF. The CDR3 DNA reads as TGTGCCAGCAGTTACCCTCAGCGGGGGGCCGCTAATGAGCAGTTCTTC.

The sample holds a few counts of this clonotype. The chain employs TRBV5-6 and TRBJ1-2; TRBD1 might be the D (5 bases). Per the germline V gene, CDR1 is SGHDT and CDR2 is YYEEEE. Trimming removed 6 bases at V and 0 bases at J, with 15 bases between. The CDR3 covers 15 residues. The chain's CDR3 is CASNLRDVANYGYTF. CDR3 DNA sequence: TGTGCCAGCAACCTTAGGGACGTTGCTAACTATGGCTACACCTTC. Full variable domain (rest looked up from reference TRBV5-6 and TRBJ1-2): DAGVTQSPTHLIKTRGQQVTLRCSPKSGHDTVSWYQQALGQGPQFIFQYYEEEERQRGNFPDRFSGHQFPNYSSELNVNALLLGDSALYLCASNLRDVANYGYTFGSGTRLTVV.

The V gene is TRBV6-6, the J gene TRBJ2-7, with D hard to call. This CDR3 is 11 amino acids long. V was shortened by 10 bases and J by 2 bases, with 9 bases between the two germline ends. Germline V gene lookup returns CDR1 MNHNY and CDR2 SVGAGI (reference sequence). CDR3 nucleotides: TGTGCCAACGGCAATACCTACGAGCAGTACTTC. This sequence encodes CANGNTYEQYF.

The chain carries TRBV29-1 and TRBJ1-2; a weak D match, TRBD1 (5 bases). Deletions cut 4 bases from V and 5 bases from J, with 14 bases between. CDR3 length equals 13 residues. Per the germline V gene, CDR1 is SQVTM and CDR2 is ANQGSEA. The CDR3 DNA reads TGCAGCGTTGCTGGGGGGATTGGGTATGGCTACACCTTC. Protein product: CSVAGGIGYGYTF.

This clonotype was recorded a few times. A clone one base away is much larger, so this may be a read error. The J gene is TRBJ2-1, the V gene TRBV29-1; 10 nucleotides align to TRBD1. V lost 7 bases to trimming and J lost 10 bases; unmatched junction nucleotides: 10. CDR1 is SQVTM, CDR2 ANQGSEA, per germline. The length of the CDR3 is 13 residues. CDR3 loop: CSGGKGTGAEQFF. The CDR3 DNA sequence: TGCAGCGGGGGAAAAGGGACAGGGGCCGAGCAGTTCTTC.

In DNA form, the CDR3 reads TGTGCCAGCAGTGATTCTAGACTAGCGGGAGCGGAGATTGGGGGGGATACGCAGTATTTT. This encodes CASSDSRLAGAEIGGDTQYF. The gene calls are TRBV2 and TRBJ2-3, with TRBD2 matching over 12 bases. V gave up 3 bases and J gave up 6 bases; unmatched junction bases: 19. The CDR3 has 20 amino acids. The germline gives CDR1 SNHLY, CDR2 FYNNEI.

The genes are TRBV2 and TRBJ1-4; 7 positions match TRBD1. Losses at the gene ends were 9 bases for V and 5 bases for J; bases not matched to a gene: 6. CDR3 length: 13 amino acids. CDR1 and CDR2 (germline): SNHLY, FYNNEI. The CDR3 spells CASTGTANEKLFF. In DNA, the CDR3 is TGTGCCAGTACCGGGACAGCGAATGAAAAACTGTTTTTT.

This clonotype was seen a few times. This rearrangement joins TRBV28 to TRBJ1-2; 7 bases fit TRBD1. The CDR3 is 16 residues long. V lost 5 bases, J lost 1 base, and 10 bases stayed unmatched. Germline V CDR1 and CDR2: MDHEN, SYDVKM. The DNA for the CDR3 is TGTGCCAGCAGTCCAGCGACAGGGTCTATTAACTATGGCTACACCTTC. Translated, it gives CASSPATGSINYGYTF.

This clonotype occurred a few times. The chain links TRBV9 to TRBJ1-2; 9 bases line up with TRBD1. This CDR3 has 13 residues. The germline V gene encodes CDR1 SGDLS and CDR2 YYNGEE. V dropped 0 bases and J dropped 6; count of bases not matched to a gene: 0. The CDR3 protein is CASSVGTGDGYTF. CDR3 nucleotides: TGTGCCAGCAGCGTAGGGACAGGGGATGGCTACACCTTC.

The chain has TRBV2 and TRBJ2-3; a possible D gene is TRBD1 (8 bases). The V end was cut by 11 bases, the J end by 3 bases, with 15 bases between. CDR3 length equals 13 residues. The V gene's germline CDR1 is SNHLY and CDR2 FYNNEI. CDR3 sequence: CAADREGTDTQYF. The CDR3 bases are TGTGCCGCGGACAGGGAGGGGACAGATACGCAGTATTTT. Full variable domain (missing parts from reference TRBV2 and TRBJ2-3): EPEVTQTPSHQVTQMGQEVILRCVPISNHLYFYWYRQILGQKVEFLVSFYNNEISEKSEIFDDQFSVERPDGSNFTLKIRSTKLEDSAMYFCAADREGTDTQYFGPGTRLTVL.

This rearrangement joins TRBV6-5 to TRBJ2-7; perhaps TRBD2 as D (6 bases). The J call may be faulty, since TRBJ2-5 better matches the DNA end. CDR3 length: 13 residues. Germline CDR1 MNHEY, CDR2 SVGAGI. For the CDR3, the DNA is TGTGCCAGCAGTTACTCAGAGGAGGGGACCCAGTACTTC. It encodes CASSYSEEGTQYF.

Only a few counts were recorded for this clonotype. CDR3 DNA: TGTGCCAGCAGCTTAGCGCCCCAGAACACCGGGGAGCTGTTTTTT. Amino acids: CASSLAPQNTGELFF. The V and J genes are TRBV7-2 and TRBJ2-2; D is unclear. Trimming took off 0 bases at V and 1 base at J, with 6 bases between the two ends. The CDR3 is 15 residues long. Germline CDR1 is SGHTA and CDR2 is FQGNSA.

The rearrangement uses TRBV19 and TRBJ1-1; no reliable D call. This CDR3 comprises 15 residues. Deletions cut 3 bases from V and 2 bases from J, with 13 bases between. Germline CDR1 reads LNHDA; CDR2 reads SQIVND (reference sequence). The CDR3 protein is CASSIVAGGNTEAFF. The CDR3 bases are TGTGCCAGTAGTATTGTGGCAGGTGGAAACACTGAAGCTTTCTTT.

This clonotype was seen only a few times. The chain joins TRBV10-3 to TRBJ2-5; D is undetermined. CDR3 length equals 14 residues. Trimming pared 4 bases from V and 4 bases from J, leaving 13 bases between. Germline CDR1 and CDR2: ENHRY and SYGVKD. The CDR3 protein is CAISGGSRPETQYF. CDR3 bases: TGTGCCATCAGTGGCGGAAGTCGGCCAGAGACCCAGTACTTC.

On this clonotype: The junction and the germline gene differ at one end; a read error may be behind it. The CDR3 spells CASERGALSYNEQFF. The CDR3 nucleotides are TGCGCCAGCGAACGGGGGGCCCTTTCTTACAATGAGCAGTTCTTC. The genes are TRBV5-6 and TRBJ2-1, with a tentative D call TRBD2 (7 bases). This CDR3 comprises 15 residues. CDR1 and CDR2 (germline): SGHDT, YYEEEE.

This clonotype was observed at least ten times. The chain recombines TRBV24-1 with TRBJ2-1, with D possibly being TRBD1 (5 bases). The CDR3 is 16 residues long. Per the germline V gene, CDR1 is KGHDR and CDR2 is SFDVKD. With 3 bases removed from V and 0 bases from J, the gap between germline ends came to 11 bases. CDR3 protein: CATSDAQVSSYNEQFF. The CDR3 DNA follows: TGTGCCACCAGTGATGCACAGGTGAGCTCCTACAATGAGCAGTTCTTC.

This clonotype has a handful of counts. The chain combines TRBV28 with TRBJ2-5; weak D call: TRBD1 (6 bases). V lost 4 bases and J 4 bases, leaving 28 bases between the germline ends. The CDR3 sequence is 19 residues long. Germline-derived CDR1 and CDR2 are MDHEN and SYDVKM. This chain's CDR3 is CASSSIVGNTGHSRETQYF. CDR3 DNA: TGTGCCAGCAGTTCGATAGTGGGTAACACAGGGCACTCCCGAGAGACCCAGTACTTC.

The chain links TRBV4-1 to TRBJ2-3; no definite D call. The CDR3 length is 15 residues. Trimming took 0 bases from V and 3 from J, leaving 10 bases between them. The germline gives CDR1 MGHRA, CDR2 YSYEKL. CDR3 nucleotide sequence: TGCGCCAGCAGCCAAGAGCTGGTGACAACAGATACGCAGTATTTT. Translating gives CASSQELVTTDTQYF.

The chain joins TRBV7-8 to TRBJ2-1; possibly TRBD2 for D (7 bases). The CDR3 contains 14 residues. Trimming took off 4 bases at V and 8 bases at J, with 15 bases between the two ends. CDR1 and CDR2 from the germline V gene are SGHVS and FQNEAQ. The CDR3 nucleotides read TGTGCCAGCAGCTACGGGGGGCTCAAAGATGAGCAGTTCTTC. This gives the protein CASSYGGLKDEQFF.